A selection of T cell receptor beta chains follows, all from one sample in a study of blood T cell repertoires in COVID-19. TCRdb's copy holds only in-frame clones and misses some; the assay was immunoSEQ multiplex PCR. The sample shows about 200,000 clones, about 85% of them seen only once. What was sequenced was peripheral blood. The receptors were sampled from a woman of 80 years or more with acute or convalescent COVID-19. Each CDR3 is given with its conserved first and last residue. D genes are given only for firm matches. Size values are once, few and many counts, or a class for expanded clones, and some rows have none.

V gene	clone size	J gene	D gene	CDR3 DNA	CDR3 protein
TRBV7-2	-	TRBJ2-1	-	TGTGCCAGCAGCTTAGGCGCATTTTACAATGAGCAGTTCTTC	CASSLGAFYNEQFF
TRBV18	-	TRBJ1-1	TRBD1	TGTGCCAGCTCACGTACAGGGGACACTGAAGCTTTCTTT	CASSRTGDTEAFF
TRBV5-1	-	TRBJ2-3	TRBD2	TGCGCCAGCAGCTTGGCAAGCGGGAGCTCAGATACGCAGTATTTT	CASSLASGSSDTQYF
TRBV27	many	TRBJ2-3	-	TGTGCCAGCAGTTTATCTGGAGTAACAGATACGCAGTATTTT	CASSLSGVTDTQYF
TRBV5-1	few	TRBJ2-1	-	TGCGCCAGCAGCTTACAGGGCGATACTGTCAATGAGCAGTTCTTC	CASSLQGDTVNEQFF
TRBV29-1	-	TRBJ2-1	-	TGCAGCGTTTACGTGGCGGGTGGGGTCTACAATGAGCAGTTCTTC	CSVYVAGGVYNEQFF
TRBV28	-	TRBJ1-5	-	TGTGCCAGCAGTTTGGGGGGTGCAGGGCAGGATCAGCCCCAGCATTTT	CASSLGGAGQDQPQHF
TRBV10-3	-	TRBJ1-2	-	TGTGCCATCAGCCCTAACCCGGGAGTTCTGGGCTACACCTTC	CAISPNPGVLGYTF
TRBV7-3	-	TRBJ1-2	TRBD1	TGTGCCAGCAGCTTCCAGGGGGGCATAGGCTACACCTTC	CASSFQGGIGYTF
TRBV11-3	-	TRBJ2-3	-	TGTGCCAGCAGCTCACGGCGGGGTAGCACAGATACGCAGTATTTT	CASSSRRGSTDTQYF
TRBV7-2	-	TRBJ2-5	TRBD2	TGTGCCAGCAGCCTCCAAAGGGGCGGGAGAGAGACCCAGTACTTC	CASSLQRGGRETQYF
TRBV7-2	-	TRBJ1-4	-	TGTGCCAGCAGCCCACGGGGGGTTTATGAAAAACTGTTTTTT	CASSPRGVYEKLFF
TRBV5-1	-	TRBJ2-3	TRBD2	TGCGCCAGCAGCTCGATGGTCGGGGGAGGGACAGATACGCAGTATTTT	CASSSMVGGGTDTQYF
TRBV19	-	TRBJ1-2	-	TGTGCCAGTAGTATGGGGCAGCTCGGCTATGGCTACACCTTC	CASSMGQLGYGYTF
TRBV6-5	-	TRBJ1-2	TRBD1	TGTGCCCTGGACAGGGGCTATGGCTACACCTTC	CALDRGYGYTF
TRBV6-2/TRBV6-3	-	TRBJ2-7	-	TGTGCCAGCAGTTCGAACAGGGCACTACCCTACGAGCAGTACTTC	CASSSNRALPYEQYF
TRBV18	-	TRBJ2-3	-	TGTGCCAGCTCACCCTCGGGGGGCAGGGGTACGCAGTATTTT	CASSPSGGRGTQYF
TRBV11-3	-	TRBJ2-4	-	TGTGCCAGCAGCTTAGTTGTCATTCAAAACATTCAGTACTTC	CASSLVVIQNIQYF
TRBV27	-	TRBJ2-7	TRBD1	TGTGCCAGCAGTTTATCGGGGACAGGGGGTTCTTATTCCTACGAGCAGTACTTC	CASSLSGTGGSYSYEQYF
TRBV28	-	TRBJ1-2	-	TGTGCCAGCAGTCCTAGGGGGTCCAACTATGGCTACACCTTC	CASSPRGSNYGYTF
TRBV9	-	TRBJ2-3	-	TGTGCCAGCAGCGTAGCTCCGTCTCGCACAGATACGCAGTATTTT	CASSVAPSRTDTQYF
TRBV12-3/TRBV12-4	once	TRBJ2-7	-	TGTGCCAGCAAACAAGGGGCCTACGAGCAGTACTTC	CASKQGAYEQYF
TRBV4-3	-	TRBJ1-4	-	TGCGCCAGCAGCCAAGAGGGGGCGCGGAATGAAAAACTGTTTTTT	CASSQEGARNEKLFF
TRBV7-2	-	TRBJ2-4	TRBD2	TGTGCCAGCAGCTTCGGCGGGCTAGCGGGAGCCAAAAACATTCAGTACTTC	CASSFGGLAGAKNIQYF
TRBV6-5	-	TRBJ2-1	TRBD2	TGTGCCAGCAGTTACTCGATAGGTAGCGGGGTTTTCTTC	CASSYSIGSGVFF
TRBV12-3/TRBV12-4	-	TRBJ1-4	-	TGTGCCAGCAGTTCCAGGCTGAATGAAAAACTGTTTTTT	CASSSRLNEKLFF
TRBV27	-	TRBJ2-1	TRBD2	TGTGCCAGCAGTTTGACTAGCGGCACTACAACCCGCAGCTACAATGAGCAGTTCTTC	CASSLTSGTTTRSYNEQFF
TRBV6-2/TRBV6-3	-	TRBJ1-5	TRBD1	TGTGCCAGCAGCCTTGGGACAGTCCTTAGCAATCAGCCCCAGCATTTT	CASSLGTVLSNQPQHF
TRBV6-5	once	TRBJ2-7	-	TGTGCCAGCAGTTACTCGAAGGGGGAATCCTACGAGCAGTACTTC	CASSYSKGESYEQYF
TRBV2	-	TRBJ2-1	TRBD1	TGTGCCAGCAGTGAAAGGGGGACAGGGAACAATGAGCAGTTCTTC	CASSERGTGNNEQFF
TRBV7-2	-	TRBJ2-1	-	TGTGCCAGCAGCTTGAGTGATAGCCCCTACAATGAGCAGTTCTTC	CASSLSDSPYNEQFF
TRBV9	-	TRBJ1-1	TRBD1	TGTGCCAGCAGCGCGGGGGGGACAGGGAAGACTGAAGCTTTCTTT	CASSAGGTGKTEAFF
TRBV10-3	-	TRBJ1-2	-	TGTGCCATCAGTGAGTCGGGGCAGATATATGGCTACACCTTC	CAISESGQIYGYTF
TRBV18	-	TRBJ1-1	TRBD1	TGTGCCAGCTCGCCCGGGACAGGGACGGACGCTGAAGCTTTCTTT	CASSPGTGTDAEAFF
TRBV5-6	-	TRBJ1-5	-	TGTGCCAGCAGCTGGGGCATCGTGGGCAATCAGCCCCAGCATTTT	CASSWGIVGNQPQHF
TRBV30	-	TRBJ1-6	TRBD1	TGTGCCTGGAGTGCGGGCTCCGGGACAGACAATTCACCCCTCCACTTT	CAWSAGSGTDNSPLHF
TRBV28	-	TRBJ2-1	TRBD2	TGTGCCAGCAGTTTAACGGGAGGGTCCTACAATGAGCAGTTCTTC	CASSLTGGSYNEQFF
TRBV30	-	TRBJ2-7	TRBD1	TGTGCCTGGAGTCTTACAGGGGGCGAGCAGTACTTC	CAWSLTGGEQYF
TRBV18	-	TRBJ1-1	-	TGTGCCAGCTCAGTACAGAAGAACACTGAAGCTTTCTTT	CASSVQKNTEAFF
TRBV18	-	TRBJ1-1	-	TGTGCCAGCTCCTCAACAGAAAACACTGAAGCTTTCTTT	CASSSTENTEAFF
TRBV7-2	-	TRBJ1-1	-	TGTGCCAGCAGCTTATTACAGGGGAACACTGAAGCTTTCTTT	CASSLLQGNTEAFF
TRBV7-2	-	TRBJ1-2	-	TGTGCCAGCAGCTCGCCCCCGGACAGAGTCTATGGCTACACCTTC	CASSSPPDRVYGYTF
TRBV21-1	-	TRBJ2-1	-	TGTGCCAGCACCCGGGGAGCGGGAGGGGCCTACAATGAGCAGTTCTTC	CASTRGAGGAYNEQFF
TRBV6-5	-	TRBJ2-7	-	TGTGCCAGCAGTTACAAGGACGGGGTAGGCGAGCAGTACTTC	CASSYKDGVGEQYF
TRBV6-5	-	TRBJ2-1	-	TGTGCCAGCAGGTTCGGGAGTAGTAGCACAATTGAGCAGTTCTTC	CASRFGSSSTIEQFF
TRBV10-3	once	TRBJ1-6	TRBD1	TGTGCCATCAGTGAAACCCCACAGGGGACTTCACCCCTCCACTTT	CAISETPQGTSPLHF
TRBV6-5	-	TRBJ2-1	TRBD2	TGTGCCACGCGACTAGCGGGAGGGCCGGGTGAGCAGTTCTTC	CATRLAGGPGEQFF
TRBV28	few	TRBJ2-5	TRBD1	TGTGCCAGCAGTGCGCAGGGGGTGGGTCGGGGAGAGACCCAGTACTTC	CASSAQGVGRGETQYF
TRBV18	-	TRBJ2-3	-	TGTGCCAGCTCACCTCTACAGAAAGCTAGCACAGATACGCAGTATTTT	CASSPLQKASTDTQYF
TRBV14	-	TRBJ2-2	TRBD2	TGTGCCAGCACCCTGGGACTAGGAGAGCTGTTTTTT	CASTLGLGELFF
TRBV28	-	TRBJ1-2	-	TGTGCCAGCAGTTTAGAAGCTGGCTACACCTTC	CASSLEAGYTF